This record looks at one T cell receptor beta chain sequence and its context. The J segment lost 4 bases and the V segment lost 4 bases, leaving 4 bases of the junction unmatched. Germline CDR1 reads SGHTA; CDR2 reads FQGNSA. The CDR3 contains 14 residues. The assay was immunoSEQ multiplex PCR, and TCRdb's table has in-frame clones only and misses some. The table includes more than 25,000 clones, around 89% detected once. This sample was taken from a study of blood T cell repertoires in COVID-19. The wider study: The United States, Italy and Spain supplied acute and convalescent COVID-19 samples.

The sequence derives from a man aged 80 or over with acute or convalescent COVID-19. What was sequenced was peripheral blood. The V gene is TRBV7-2, the J gene TRBJ2-3; 8 nucleotides align to TRBD1. CDR3 protein: CASSSGQGSDTQYF. CDR3 coding DNA: TGTGCCAGCAGCTCAGGACAGGGCTCAGATACGCAGTATTTT.